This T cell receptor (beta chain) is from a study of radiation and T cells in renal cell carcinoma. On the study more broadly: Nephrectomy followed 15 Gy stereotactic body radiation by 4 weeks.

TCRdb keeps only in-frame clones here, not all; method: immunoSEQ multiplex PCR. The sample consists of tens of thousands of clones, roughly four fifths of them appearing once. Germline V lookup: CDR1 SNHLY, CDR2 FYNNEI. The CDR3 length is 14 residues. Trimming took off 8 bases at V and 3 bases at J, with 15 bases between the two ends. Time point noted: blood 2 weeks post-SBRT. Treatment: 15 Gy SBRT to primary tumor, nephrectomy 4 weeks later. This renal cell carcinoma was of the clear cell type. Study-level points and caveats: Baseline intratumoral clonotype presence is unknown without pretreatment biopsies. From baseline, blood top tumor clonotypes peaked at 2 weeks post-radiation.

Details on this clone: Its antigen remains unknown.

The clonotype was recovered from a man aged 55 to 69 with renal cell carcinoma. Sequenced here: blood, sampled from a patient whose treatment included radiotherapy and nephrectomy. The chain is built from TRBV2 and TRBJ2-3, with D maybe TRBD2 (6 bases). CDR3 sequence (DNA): TGTGCCAGCGGGAGGCGGACCGATACAGATACGCAGTATTTT. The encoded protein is CASGRRTDTDTQYF.